These 28 T cell receptor beta chains share one sample of origin, sequenced in a study of human T cells and chemical hapten exposure. TCRdb ran MiXCR on the RACE reads and lists one entry per CDR3 protein. There are some 190,000 distinct CDR3 sequences in the sample; about a fifth occur only once, and roughly 6.7% lies in the top ten. The sample's time point: patch test 1, 2 weeks after DPC sensitization. Noted treatment: therapeutic diphenylcyclopropenone sensitization with weekly scalp DPC. The sequencing used whole blood, collected in connection with sensitization to the hapten diphenylcyclopropenone (DPC). The receptors here all came from a woman in her forties or fifties with alopecia areata. Some clones in this sample may be carry-over from other donors' samples.

The chain combines TRBV29-1 with TRBJ1-1; the D is unclear. The CDR3 totals 12 residues. V lost 4 bases and J 1 base, leaving 7 bases between the germline ends. CDR1 and CDR2 from the germline V gene are SQVTM and ANQGSEA. CDR3 sequence (DNA): TGCAGCGTTGGATGGGGGAACACTGAAGCTTTCTTT. Translation gives CSVGWGNTEAFF.

The table lists this clonotype with a few counts. The chain couples TRBV12-3 or TRBV12-4 to TRBJ1-3; tentative D call: TRBD1 (6 bases). Trimming removed 6 bases from V and 4 bases from J, with 19 bases in between. There are 16 residues in the CDR3. The CDR3 region is CASRNSRGPGGNTIYF. CDR3 in DNA: TGTGCCAGCAGGAACTCACGGGGGCCCGGCGGAAACACCATATATTTT.

The CDR3 here is CASSPLDPGLSLGETQYF. The CDR3 DNA reads TGTGCCAGCAGTCCCTTGGATCCGGGACTTTCTTTAGGAGAGACCCAGTACTTC. The chain recombines TRBV6-2 or TRBV6-3 with TRBJ2-5; D is perhaps TRBD2 (6 bases). Germline CDR1 reads MNHEY; CDR2 reads SVGEGT. The CDR3 is made up of 18 amino acids. V dropped 5 bases and J dropped 4 bases, with 26 bases sitting between them.

This clonotype was seen only a few times. This chain uses TRBV6-4 with TRBJ2-1, with 8 bases lining up with TRBD2. The CDR3 spans 14 residues. V lost 3 bases, J lost 10 bases, and 8 bases stayed unmatched. Germline values: CDR1 MRHNA, CDR2 SNTAGT. DNA for the CDR3: TGTGCCAGCAGTGAGCTAGCGGGCCTGGGGGAGCAGTTCTTC. Its protein is CASSELAGLGEQFF.

This clonotype was seen a few times. The V call is TRBV6-5, the J call TRBJ1-6; D gene unclear. The CDR3 contains 14 residues. CDR1 and CDR2 from the germline V gene are MNHEY and SVGAGI. V lost 2 bases to trimming and J lost 9 bases, with 11 bases between them. The CDR3 loop is CASSYDTGRSPLHF. CDR3 nucleotides: TGTGCCAGCAGTTACGACACCGGGCGTTCACCCCTCCACTTT.

This clonotype was seen repeatedly, ten times or more. The CDR3 DNA follows: TGTGCCAGTAGAGCGGGAGGCTTCCAAGAGACCCAGTACTTC. This codes for CASRAGGFQETQYF. The V call is TRBV27, the J call TRBJ2-5; TRBD2 aligns across 9 bases. The CDR3 extends over 14 amino acids. With V trimmed by 9 bases and J by 1 base, 6 bases remained unmatched. Per germline, CDR1 MNHEY and CDR2 SMNVEV (reference sequence).

In this sample, this clonotype turned up a few times. This chain connects TRBV2 to TRBJ2-5; 8 bases line up with TRBD1. Trimming at V came to 4 bases and at J to 6 bases, leaving 7 bases not matched to a gene. This CDR3 has 14 residues. CDR1 is SNHLY, CDR2 FYNNEI, per germline. The CDR3 loop is CASSGDRMRQTQYF. In nucleotides, the CDR3 is TGTGCCAGCAGTGGGGACAGGATGCGGCAGACCCAGTACTTC.

The genes are TRBV9 and TRBJ2-1; 8 nucleotides agree with TRBD1. V was pared by 5 bases and J by 1 base, with 14 bases of the junction left unmatched. CDR1 SGDLS and CDR2 YYNGEE come from the germline V gene. CDR3 size: 18 residues. DNA for the CDR3: TGTGCCAGCAGACCTCTTCAACTGGGACAGGAATCCTACAATGAGCAGTTCTTC. It specifies CASRPLQLGQESYNEQFF.

The V and J genes are TRBV28 and TRBJ2-5, with TRBD1 matching 7 bases. Germline lookup yields CDR1 MDHEN and CDR2 SYDVKM. The CDR3 is 15 residues long. Trimming at V came to 2 bases and at J to 5 bases, leaving 8 bases not matched to a gene. This chain's CDR3 is CASSLRQGWMETQYF. The CDR3 region has the DNA TGTGCCAGCAGTTTACGACAGGGATGGATGGAGACCCAGTACTTC.

The chain carries TRBV7-9 and TRBJ2-1; D gene unclear. V lost 4 bases to trimming and J lost 10 bases, with 8 bases between them. This CDR3 has 11 residues. Germline lookup yields CDR1 SEHNR and CDR2 FQNEAQ (reference sequence). CDR3 in DNA: TGTGCCAGCAGCTCCCCGAGGGAGCAGTTCTTC. Translation: CASSSPREQFF. Drawing the rest from reference TRBV7-9 and TRBJ2-1, the complete variable domain is DTGVSQNPRHKITKRGQNVTFRCDPISEHNRLYWYRQTLGQGPEFLTYFQNEAQLEKSRLLSDRFSAERPKGSFSTLEIQRTEQGDSAMYLCASSSPREQFFGPGTRLTVL.

This sequence joins TRBV10-3 and TRBJ1-5; 7 positions match TRBD1. V was clipped by 0 bases and J by 1 base; unmatched bases: 3. The CDR3 spans 16 residues. CDR1 and CDR2 from the germline V gene are ENHRY and SYGVKD. CDR3 coding DNA: TGTGCCATCAGTGAGTCCAGGGGACAGAGCAATCAGCCCCAGCATTTT. Translating gives CAISESRGQSNQPQHF.

V usage is TRBV29-1 and J usage is TRBJ1-2; the match to TRBD1 covers 11 bases. V dropped 1 base and J dropped 6; count of bases not matched to a gene: 1. CDR1 SQVTM and CDR2 ANQGSEA come from the germline V gene. CDR3 length equals 13 residues. The CDR3 DNA reads TGCAGCGTTGAAGGGGGACAGGGGGATGGCTACACCTTC. It codes for CSVEGGQGDGYTF.

This chain links TRBV11-2 with TRBJ2-4; 8 positions agree with TRBD2. With V trimmed by 1 base and J by 5 bases, 1 base remained unmatched. Germline V lookup: CDR1 SGHAT, CDR2 FQNNGV. The CDR3 extends over 14 amino acids. CDR3 in amino acids: CASSLVGRENIQYF. CDR3 nucleotides: TGTGCCAGCAGCTTAGTCGGGAGGGAAAACATTCAGTACTTC.

The J gene is TRBJ2-7, the V gene TRBV11-3, with D perhaps matching TRBD1 (5 bases). The V and J ends lost 3 bases and 2 bases respectively, with 11 bases between them. This CDR3 spans 14 amino acids. The germline V gene has CDR1 SGHNT and CDR2 YENEEA. The CDR3 sequence is CASSLSGLTYEQYF. CDR3 sequence (DNA): TGTGCCAGCAGCTTGTCAGGGCTAACCTACGAGCAGTACTTC.

The rearrangement links TRBV3-1 to TRBJ2-2, with D perhaps TRBD2 (6 bases). The CDR3 consists of 19 residues. V dropped 0 bases and J dropped 5 bases, with 22 bases sitting between them. Germline V gene sequence: CDR1 LGHDT, CDR2 YNNKEL (reference sequence). The CDR3 bases are TGTGCCAGCAGCCAAGATCCAACAGGTCCTCTGGAGGGAACCGGGGAGCTGTTTTTT. Translating gives CASSQDPTGPLEGTGELFF.

The sample holds a few counts of this clonotype. V and J are TRBV20-1 and TRBJ1-1, with 7 bases fitting TRBD1. CDR1 and CDR2 (germline): DFQATT, SNEGSKA (reference sequence). The length of the CDR3 is 13 residues. V shed 6 bases, J shed 3 bases, and the junction held 7 bases outside the gene matches. The CDR3 nucleotides are TGCAGTGCGCGACGTACAGGGGACACTGAAGCTTTCTTT. Translated, it gives CSARRTGDTEAFF.

This clonotype was picked up a small number of times. The chain recombines TRBV6-5 with TRBJ1-4; TRBD1 might be the D (5 bases). The ends were cut back, 0 bases at V and 5 bases at J, with 16 bases in the middle. The germline CDR1 and CDR2 sequences are MNHEY and SVGAGI. The CDR3 spans 17 residues. CDR3 coding DNA: TGTGCCAGCAGTTACTCGAGTATCGGGGGTAGAAATGAAAAACTGTTTTTT. Protein sequence: CASSYSSIGGRNEKLFF.

This chain connects TRBV4-1 to TRBJ2-7; D is unresolved. Per the germline V gene, CDR1 is MGHRA and CDR2 is YSYEKL. V was trimmed by 1 base and J by 5 bases, leaving 12 bases between them. This CDR3 is 14 amino acids long. Written as DNA, the CDR3 is TGCGCCAGCAGCCAAGTTCTCCAAGTCGACGAGCAGTACTTC. It encodes CASSQVLQVDEQYF.

This clonotype was detected a few times. V is TRBV5-4 and J is TRBJ1-5, with D tentatively TRBD1 (6 bases). Trimming took 0 bases from V and 5 from J, leaving 6 bases between them. This CDR3 contains 13 residues. Looked up from germline, CDR1 is SGHNT and CDR2 is YYREEE (reference sequence). CDR3 nucleotide sequence: TGTGCCAGCAGCTTGGACAGGGATCAGCCCCAGCATTTT. This gives the protein CASSLDRDQPQHF.

The table lists this clonotype with a few counts. The gene calls are TRBV11-2 and TRBJ2-1, with 10 bases fitting TRBD1. The V segment lost 0 bases and the J segment 7 bases; nucleotides outside the gene matches: 3. The germline CDR1 and CDR2 sequences are SGHAT and FQNNGV. The CDR3 totals 15 residues. DNA for the CDR3: TGTGCCAGCAGCTTAGAGGACAGGGGGTATAATGAGCAGTTCTTC. Its protein is CASSLEDRGYNEQFF. The full variable domain, completed using reference TRBV11-2 and TRBJ2-1, is EAGVAQSPRYKIIEKRQSVAFWCNPISGHATLYWYQQILGQGPKLLIQFQNNGVVDDSQLPKDRFSAERLKGVDSTLKIQPAKLEDSAVYLCASSLEDRGYNEQFFGPGTRLTVL.

The chain has TRBV6-5 and TRBJ2-3, with TRBD2 matching over 11 bases. V dropped 6 bases and J dropped 1; count of bases not matched to a gene: 6. Looked up from germline, CDR1 is MNHEY and CDR2 is SVGAGI. The CDR3 has 16 amino acids. CDR3 bases: TGTGCCAGCAGACGGGGACTAGCGGAAGGCACAGATACGCAGTATTTT. Its translation is CASRRGLAEGTDTQYF.

This clonotype was seen a few times. The genes are TRBV27 and TRBJ2-7; 10 bases map to TRBD1. The CDR3 loop spans 14 amino acids. Trimming at V came to 6 bases and at J to 5 bases, leaving 7 bases not matched to a gene. Germline assignment: CDR1 MNHEY and CDR2 SMNVEV (reference sequence). The CDR3 region is CASRPPGQGHEQYF. The CDR3 region has the DNA TGTGCCAGCAGACCTCCGGGACAGGGGCACGAGCAGTACTTC.

By share of the sample, this clonotype is medium-sized. This chain joins TRBV5-1 and TRBJ2-3; D is perhaps TRBD1 (5 bases). From germline, CDR1 is SGHRS and CDR2 YFSETQ. Deletions cut 0 bases from V and 11 bases from J, with 16 bases between. This CDR3 is built from 14 residues. This CDR3 is CASSLEGEYSGQYF. As DNA, the CDR3 is TGCGCCAGCAGCTTGGAAGGGGAATATTCTGGGCAGTATTTT.

The rearrangement links TRBV20-1 to TRBJ2-2; TRBD2 matches 7 bases. This CDR3 comprises 15 residues. The V gene end was trimmed by 1 base and the J gene end by 1 base; junction bases not matched to a gene: 3. Germline CDR1 and CDR2: DFQATT and SNEGSKA (reference sequence). The CDR3 sequence is CSARAPGGNTGELFF. Written as DNA, the CDR3 is TGCAGTGCTAGAGCCCCGGGAGGGAACACCGGGGAGCTGTTTTTT.

This clonotype came up a few times. This chain connects TRBV7-2 to TRBJ2-7, with 9 bases matching TRBD2. This CDR3 comprises 15 residues. V dropped 0 bases and J dropped 5; count of bases not matched to a gene: 5. In germline, CDR1 is SGHTA, CDR2 FQGNSA. CDR3: CASSLAISGSDEQYF. CDR3 DNA: TGTGCCAGCAGCTTAGCGATTAGCGGGAGCGACGAGCAGTACTTC.

This chain uses TRBV5-1 with TRBJ2-3; possible D gene TRBD1, 5 bases. CDR1 SGHRS and CDR2 YFSETQ come from the germline V gene. The CDR3 contains 14 residues. V was shortened by 4 bases and J by 5 bases, with 14 bases between the two germline ends. This CDR3 reads CASSGVNQGDTQYF. In nucleotides, the CDR3 is TGCGCCAGCAGCGGGGTTAACCAGGGAGATACGCAGTATTTT.

This clonotype occurred a few times. J is TRBJ1-6 and V is TRBV2; 8 bases line up with TRBD1. CDR1 SNHLY and CDR2 FYNNEI come from the germline V gene. V was pared by 2 bases and J by 7 bases, with 4 bases of the junction left unmatched. The CDR3 has 15 residues. CDR3 sequence: CASSELNRGNSPLHF. The CDR3 DNA sequence: TGTGCCAGCAGTGAATTAAACAGGGGGAATTCACCCCTCCACTTT.

This clonotype was counted at least ten times. The J gene is TRBJ1-2, the V gene TRBV27; 8 nucleotides match TRBD1. Germline V CDR1 and CDR2: MNHEY, SMNVEV (reference sequence). The CDR3 covers 15 residues. Germline trimming cut 3 bases from V and 4 bases from J; bases unmatched to any gene: 7. The CDR3 reads CASSFTGTGGYGYTF. The CDR3 DNA reads TGTGCCAGCAGTTTTACAGGCACAGGGGGCTATGGCTACACCTTC.